The 12 T cell receptor beta chains below were found in one sample sequenced in a study of blood T cell repertoires in COVID-19. Here immunoSEQ multiplex PCR was the method, and the copy in TCRdb shows in-frame clones only, minus some. The sample consists of fewer than 120,000 clones, approximately 85% of them appearing once. Input material: peripheral blood. These receptors came from a woman in her sixties or seventies with acute or convalescent COVID-19.

The chain uses TRBV10-3 and TRBJ2-2, with D maybe TRBD2 (6 bases). V was shortened by 4 bases and J by 3 bases, with 9 bases between the two germline ends. Germline values: CDR1 ENHRY, CDR2 SYGVKD. This CDR3 comprises 14 residues. This CDR3 reads CAISGREDTGELFF. CDR3 bases: TGTGCCATCAGTGGGAGGGAGGACACCGGGGAGCTGTTTTTT.

This chain connects TRBV6-2 or TRBV6-3 to TRBJ1-2; TRBD1 matches 7 bases. With 2 bases clipped from V and 5 bases from J, the junction kept 11 bases outside the gene matches. Germline-derived CDR1 and CDR2 are MNHEY and SVGEGT. The CDR3 loop spans 16 amino acids. Here the CDR3 DNA reads TGTGCCAGCAGTTACAAGGGGACAGAGACCAATTATGGCTACACCTTC. Residues: CASSYKGTETNYGYTF.

V gene TRBV11-3 combines with J gene TRBJ2-7; D may be TRBD1 (5 bases). Germline V gene sequence: CDR1 SGHNT, CDR2 YENEEA. Trimming stripped 2 bases from V and 2 bases from J, with 10 bases between. The CDR3 runs 14 residues. The CDR3 DNA reads TGTGCCAGCAGCTTAAAGGGGCCCGCCTACGAGCAGTACTTC. It is translated as CASSLKGPAYEQYF.

This clone was picked up a small number of times. The chain joins TRBV21-1 to TRBJ1-2. TRBV21-1 is labeled a pseudogene. This CDR3 is 13 amino acids long. CDR3 sequence: CASSNTGGYGYTF. DNA for the CDR3: TGTGCCAGCAGCAACACGGGGGGCTATGGCTACACCTTC.

The genes are TRBV25-1 and TRBJ2-7; 10 nucleotides match TRBD1. The J segment lost 1 base and the V segment lost 1 base, leaving 4 bases of the junction unmatched. Looked up from germline, CDR1 is MGHDK and CDR2 is SYGVNS. The length of the CDR3 is 16 residues. CDR3 sequence (DNA): TGTGCCAGCAGTGAATGGGCGGGACAGGGGTCCTACGAGCAGTACTTC. Translating it yields CASSEWAGQGSYEQYF.

The chain combines TRBV7-6 with TRBJ2-5; D is perhaps TRBD2 (5 bases). Germline V gene data show CDR1 as SGHVS and CDR2 as FNYEAQ. The CDR3 length is 15 residues. Trimming removed 5 bases from V and 5 bases from J, with 18 bases in between. CDR3 sequence reads: CASSPSRGRKETQYF. The CDR3 DNA reads TGTGCCAGCAGCCCAAGCCGGGGTCGGAAGGAGACCCAGTACTTC.

This sequence joins TRBV28 and TRBJ1-2, with D hard to call. This CDR3 comprises 11 residues. Looked up from germline, CDR1 is MDHEN and CDR2 is SYDVKM. V lost 6 bases, J lost 8 bases, and 10 bases lay in between. DNA for the CDR3: TGTGCCAGCAGGGCTGATCAAGGCTACACCTTC. As protein: CASRADQGYTF.

The rearrangement links TRBV10-3 to TRBJ2-3; D call uncertain. Germline V gene lookup returns CDR1 ENHRY and CDR2 SYGVKD. V lost 7 bases and J 2 bases, leaving 10 bases between the germline ends. This CDR3 region has 13 residues. The CDR3 sequence: CAITQESTDTQYF. CDR3 sequence (DNA): TGTGCCATCACGCAGGAATCCACAGATACGCAGTATTTT.

The chain joins TRBV19 to TRBJ2-7; 8 bases are a match to TRBD1. The trim removed 5 bases at V and 5 bases at J, leaving 5 bases unmatched. The CDR3 extends over 13 amino acids. Germline V gene data show CDR1 as LNHDA and CDR2 as SQIVND (reference sequence). Written as DNA, the CDR3 is TGTGCCAGTAGTGCTCAGGGGGCCCACGAGCAGTACTTC. Protein product: CASSAQGAHEQYF.

This clone showed up just a few times. This sequence joins TRBV19 and TRBJ1-3; D gene uncertain. Trimming cost V 7 bases and J 0 bases, with 10 bases left between them. This CDR3 contains 14 residues. Germline CDR1 LNHDA, CDR2 SQIVND (reference sequence). The CDR3 is CASTDMSSGNTIYF. As DNA, the CDR3 is TGTGCCAGTACCGACATGAGCTCTGGAAACACCATATATTTT. The full variable domain, its missing parts supplied by reference TRBV19 and TRBJ1-3, is DGGITQSPKYLFRKEGQNVTLSCEQNLNHDAMYWYRQDPGQGLRLIYYSQIVNDFQKGDIAEGYSVSREKKESFPLTVTSAQKNPTAFYLCASTDMSSGNTIYFGEGSWLTVV.

This chain uses TRBV6-1 with TRBJ2-6; D unresolved. Trimming pared 2 bases from V and 0 bases from J, leaving 14 bases between. This CDR3 contains 18 residues. Germline CDR1 and CDR2: MNHNS and SASEGT. The CDR3 loop reads CASSETALSGSGANVLTF. The CDR3 DNA reads as TGTGCCAGCAGTGAAACCGCCTTGAGTGGCTCTGGGGCCAACGTCCTGACTTTC.

The gene calls are TRBV19 and TRBJ1-5, with no clear D. The CDR3 consists of 16 residues. CDR1 and CDR2 (germline): LNHDA, SQIVND (reference sequence). Trimming removed 5 bases at V and 6 bases at J, with 20 bases between. This CDR3 reads CASSSLRHGGSQPQHF. CDR3 nucleotide sequence: TGTGCCAGTAGTTCGCTCCGCCACGGTGGGAGTCAGCCCCAGCATTTT.